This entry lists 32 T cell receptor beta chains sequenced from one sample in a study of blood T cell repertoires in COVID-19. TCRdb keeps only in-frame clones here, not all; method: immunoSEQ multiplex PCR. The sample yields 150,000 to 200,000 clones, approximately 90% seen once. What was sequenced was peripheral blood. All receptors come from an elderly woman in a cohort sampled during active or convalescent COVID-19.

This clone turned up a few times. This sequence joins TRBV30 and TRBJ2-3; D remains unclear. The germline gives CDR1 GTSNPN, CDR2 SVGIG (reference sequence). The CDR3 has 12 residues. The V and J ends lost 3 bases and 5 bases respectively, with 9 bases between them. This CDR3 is CAWSFSGDTQYF. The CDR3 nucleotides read TGTGCCTGGAGCTTCTCAGGAGATACGCAGTATTTT.

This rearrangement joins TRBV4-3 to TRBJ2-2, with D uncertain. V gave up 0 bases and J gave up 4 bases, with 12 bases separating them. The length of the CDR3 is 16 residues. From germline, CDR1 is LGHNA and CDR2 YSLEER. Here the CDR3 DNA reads TGCGCCAGCAGCCAAGATCCCCGTTTTGTCACCGGGGAGCTGTTTTTT. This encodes CASSQDPRFVTGELFF.

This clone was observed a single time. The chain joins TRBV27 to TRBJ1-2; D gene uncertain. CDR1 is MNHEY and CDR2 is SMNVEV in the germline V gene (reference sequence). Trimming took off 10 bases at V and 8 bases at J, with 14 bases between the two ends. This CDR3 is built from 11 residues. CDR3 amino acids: CATRWGGGYTF. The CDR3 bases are TGTGCCACCAGGTGGGGAGGCGGCTACACCTTC.

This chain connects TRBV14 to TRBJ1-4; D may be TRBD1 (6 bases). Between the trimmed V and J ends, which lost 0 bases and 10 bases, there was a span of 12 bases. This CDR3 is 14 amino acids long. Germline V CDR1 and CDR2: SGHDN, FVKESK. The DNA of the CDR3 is TGTGCCAGCAGCCAAGATCGACAGGTCGGAAAACTGTTTTTT. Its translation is CASSQDRQVGKLFF.

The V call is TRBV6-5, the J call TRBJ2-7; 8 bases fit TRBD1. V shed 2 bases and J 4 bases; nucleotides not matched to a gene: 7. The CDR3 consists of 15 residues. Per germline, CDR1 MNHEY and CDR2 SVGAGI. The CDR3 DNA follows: TGTGCCAGCAGTTACACCGACAGGGGAGTATACGAGCAGTACTTC. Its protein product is CASSYTDRGVYEQYF.

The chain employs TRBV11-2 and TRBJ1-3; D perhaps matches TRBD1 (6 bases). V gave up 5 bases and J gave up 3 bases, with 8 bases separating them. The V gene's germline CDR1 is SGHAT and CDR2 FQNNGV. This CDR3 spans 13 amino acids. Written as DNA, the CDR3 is TGTGCCAGCAGCACACAGGGTGGAAACACCATATATTTT. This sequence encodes CASSTQGGNTIYF.

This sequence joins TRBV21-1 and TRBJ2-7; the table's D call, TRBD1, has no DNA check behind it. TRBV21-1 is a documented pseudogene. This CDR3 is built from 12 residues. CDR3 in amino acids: CASSTGIYEQYV. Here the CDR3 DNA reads TGTGCCAGCAGCACAGGGATCTACGAGCAGTACGTC.

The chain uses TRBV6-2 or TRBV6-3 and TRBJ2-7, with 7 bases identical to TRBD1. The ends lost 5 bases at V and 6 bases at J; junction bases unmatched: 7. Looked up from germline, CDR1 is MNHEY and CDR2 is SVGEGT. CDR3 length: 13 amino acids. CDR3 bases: TGTGCCAGCAGTATACAGGGGAGAGCCGAGCAGTACTTC. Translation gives CASSIQGRAEQYF.

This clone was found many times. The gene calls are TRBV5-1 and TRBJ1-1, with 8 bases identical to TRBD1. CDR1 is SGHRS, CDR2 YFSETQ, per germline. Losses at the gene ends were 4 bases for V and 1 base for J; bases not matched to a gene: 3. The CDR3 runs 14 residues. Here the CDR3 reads CASSATGGNTEAFF. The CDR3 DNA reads TGCGCCAGCAGCGCCACAGGGGGGAACACTGAAGCTTTCTTT.

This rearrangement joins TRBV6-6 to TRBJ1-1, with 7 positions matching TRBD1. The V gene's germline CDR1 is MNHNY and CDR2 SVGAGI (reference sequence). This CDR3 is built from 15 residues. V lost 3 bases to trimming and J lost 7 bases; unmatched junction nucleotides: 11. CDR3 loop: CASSYPGTVGVEAFF. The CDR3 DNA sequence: TGTGCCAGCAGTTATCCCGGGACAGTAGGCGTTGAAGCTTTCTTT.

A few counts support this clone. The DNA of the CDR3 is TGTGCCAGCACCCTGCGGACAGGGGGCTTCACCTACGAGCAGTACTTC. It codes for CASTLRTGGFTYEQYF. The V gene is TRBV11-2, the J gene TRBJ2-7; the match to TRBD1 covers 11 bases. This CDR3 region has 16 residues. Losses at the gene ends were 7 bases for V and 2 bases for J; bases not matched to a gene: 10. From germline, CDR1 is SGHAT and CDR2 FQNNGV.

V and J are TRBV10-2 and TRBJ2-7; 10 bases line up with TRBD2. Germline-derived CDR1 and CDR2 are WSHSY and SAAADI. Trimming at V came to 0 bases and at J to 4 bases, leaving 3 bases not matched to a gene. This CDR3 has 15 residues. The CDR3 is CASSESLLAGYEQYV. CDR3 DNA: TGCGCCAGCAGTGAGTCTTTACTAGCGGGGTACGAGCAGTACGTC.

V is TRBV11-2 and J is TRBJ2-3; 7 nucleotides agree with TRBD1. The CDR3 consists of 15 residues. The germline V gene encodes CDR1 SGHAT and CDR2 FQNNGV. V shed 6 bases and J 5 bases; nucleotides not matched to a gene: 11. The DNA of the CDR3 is TGTGCCAGCAGATTCACAGTACAGGGGTTAGATACGCAGTATTTT. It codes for CASRFTVQGLDTQYF.

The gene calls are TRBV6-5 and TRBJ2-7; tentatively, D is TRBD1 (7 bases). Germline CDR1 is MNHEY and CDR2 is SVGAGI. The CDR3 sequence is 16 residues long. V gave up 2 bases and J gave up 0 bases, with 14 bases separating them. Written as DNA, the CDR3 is TGTGCCAGCAGTTACAGGGGGCGGGGCTCCTCCTACGAGCAGTACTTC. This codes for CASSYRGRGSSYEQYF.

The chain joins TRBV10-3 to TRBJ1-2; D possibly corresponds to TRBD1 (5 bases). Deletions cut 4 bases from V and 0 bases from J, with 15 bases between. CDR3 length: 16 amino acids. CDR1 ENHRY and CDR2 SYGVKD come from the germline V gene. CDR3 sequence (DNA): TGTGCCATCAGTGCAGCAGGACAAATCGCTAACTATGGCTACACCTTC. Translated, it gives CAISAAGQIANYGYTF.

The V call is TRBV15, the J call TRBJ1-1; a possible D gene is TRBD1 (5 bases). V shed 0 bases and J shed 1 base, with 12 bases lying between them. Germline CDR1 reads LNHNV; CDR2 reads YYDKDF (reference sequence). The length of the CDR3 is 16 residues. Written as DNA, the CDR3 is TGTGCCACCAGCAGAGATTCGGGGGGTTGGAACACTGAAGCTTTCTTT. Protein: CATSRDSGGWNTEAFF.

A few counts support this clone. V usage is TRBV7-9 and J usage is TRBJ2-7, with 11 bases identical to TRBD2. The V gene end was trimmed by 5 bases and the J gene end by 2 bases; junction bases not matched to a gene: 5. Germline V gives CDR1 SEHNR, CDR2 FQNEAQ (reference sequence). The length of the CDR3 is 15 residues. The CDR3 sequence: CASSLVGLAAYEQYV. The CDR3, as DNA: TGTGCCAGCAGCCTAGTGGGACTAGCGGCCTACGAGCAGTACGTC.

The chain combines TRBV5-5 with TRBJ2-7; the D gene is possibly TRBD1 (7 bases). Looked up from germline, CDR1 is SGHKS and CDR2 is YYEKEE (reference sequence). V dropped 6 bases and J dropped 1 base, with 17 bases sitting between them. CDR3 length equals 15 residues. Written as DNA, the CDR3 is TGTGCCAGCACCCGGAGGGGACAGAGTTCCTACGAGCAGTACTTC. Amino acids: CASTRRGQSSYEQYF.

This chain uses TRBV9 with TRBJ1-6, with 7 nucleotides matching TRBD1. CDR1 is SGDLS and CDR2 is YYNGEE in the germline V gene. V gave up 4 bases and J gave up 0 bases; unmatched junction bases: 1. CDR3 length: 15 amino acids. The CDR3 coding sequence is TGTGCCAGCAGCCAGGGGGACTCCTATAATTCACCCCTCCACTTT. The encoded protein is CASSQGDSYNSPLHF.

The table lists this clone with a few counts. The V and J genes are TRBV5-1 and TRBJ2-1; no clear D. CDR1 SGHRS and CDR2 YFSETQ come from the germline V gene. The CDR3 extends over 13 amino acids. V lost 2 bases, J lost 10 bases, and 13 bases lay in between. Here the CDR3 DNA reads TGCGCCAGCAGCTTAAGTCTCGTCAGAGAGCAGTTCTTC. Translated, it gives CASSLSLVREQFF.

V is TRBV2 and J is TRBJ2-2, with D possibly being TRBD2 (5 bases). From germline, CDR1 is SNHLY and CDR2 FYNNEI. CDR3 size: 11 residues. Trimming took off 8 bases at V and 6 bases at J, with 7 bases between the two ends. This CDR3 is CASQEAGELFF. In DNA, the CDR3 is TGTGCCAGCCAGGAGGCCGGGGAGCTGTTTTTT. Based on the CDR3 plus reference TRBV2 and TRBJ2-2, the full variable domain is EPEVTQTPSHQVTQMGQEVILRCVPISNHLYFYWYRQILGQKVEFLVSFYNNEISEKSEIFDDQFSVERPDGSNFTLKIRSTKLEDSAMYFCASQEAGELFFGEGSRLTVL.

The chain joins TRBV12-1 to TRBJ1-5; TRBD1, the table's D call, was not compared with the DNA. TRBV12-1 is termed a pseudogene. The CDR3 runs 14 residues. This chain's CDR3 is CASSSTRLNQPQHF. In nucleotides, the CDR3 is TGTGCCAGCAGCTCGACCAGGTTGAATCAGCCCCAGCATTTT.

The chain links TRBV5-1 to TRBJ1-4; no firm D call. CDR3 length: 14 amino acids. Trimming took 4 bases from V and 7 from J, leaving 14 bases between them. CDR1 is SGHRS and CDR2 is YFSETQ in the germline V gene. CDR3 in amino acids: CASSGTGDGEKLFF. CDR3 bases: TGCGCCAGCAGCGGTACCGGGGATGGTGAAAAACTGTTTTTT. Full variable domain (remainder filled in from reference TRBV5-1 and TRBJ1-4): KAGVTQTPRYLIKTRGQQVTLSCSPISGHRSVSWYQQTPGQGLQFLFEYFSETQRNKGNFPGRFSGRQFSNSRSEMNVSTLELGDSALYLCASSGTGDGEKLFFGSGTQLSVL.

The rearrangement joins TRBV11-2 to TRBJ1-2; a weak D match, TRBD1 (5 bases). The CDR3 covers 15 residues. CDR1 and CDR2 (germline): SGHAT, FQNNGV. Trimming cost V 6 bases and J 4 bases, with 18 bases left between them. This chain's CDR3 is CASSFRQDTLYGYTF. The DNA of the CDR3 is TGTGCCAGCAGTTTTAGGCAGGACACCCTCTATGGCTACACCTTC. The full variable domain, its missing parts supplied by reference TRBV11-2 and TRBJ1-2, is EAGVAQSPRYKIIEKRQSVAFWCNPISGHATLYWYQQILGQGPKLLIQFQNNGVVDDSQLPKDRFSAERLKGVDSTLKIQPAKLEDSAVYLCASSFRQDTLYGYTFGSGTRLTVV.

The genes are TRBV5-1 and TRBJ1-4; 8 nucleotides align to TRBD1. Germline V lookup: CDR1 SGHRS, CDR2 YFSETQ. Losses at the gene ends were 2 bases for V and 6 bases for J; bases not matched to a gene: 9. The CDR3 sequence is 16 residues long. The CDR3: CASSFSGQGADEKLFF. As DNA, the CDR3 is TGCGCCAGCAGCTTCTCCGGGCAGGGGGCGGATGAAAAACTGTTTTTT.

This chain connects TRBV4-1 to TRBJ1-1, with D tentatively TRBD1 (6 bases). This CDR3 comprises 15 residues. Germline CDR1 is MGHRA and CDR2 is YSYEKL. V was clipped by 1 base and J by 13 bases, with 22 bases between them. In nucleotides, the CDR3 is TGCGCCAGCAGCCAAGCTGGCAGGGGAATAAATCCTGGTTTCTTT. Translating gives CASSQAGRGINPGFF.

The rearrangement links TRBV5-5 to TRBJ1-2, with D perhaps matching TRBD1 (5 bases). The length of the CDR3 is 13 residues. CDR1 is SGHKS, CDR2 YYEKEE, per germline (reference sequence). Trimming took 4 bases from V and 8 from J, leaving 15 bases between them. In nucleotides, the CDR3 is TGTGCCAGCAGCCCGGACACCCTCATGGGCTACACCTTC. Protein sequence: CASSPDTLMGYTF.

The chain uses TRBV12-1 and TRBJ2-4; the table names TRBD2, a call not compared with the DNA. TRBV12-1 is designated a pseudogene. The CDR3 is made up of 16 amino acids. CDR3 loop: CASSEDFHPSKNIQYF. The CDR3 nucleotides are TGTGCCAGCAGCGAGGACTTCCATCCCTCCAAAAACATTCAGTACTTC.

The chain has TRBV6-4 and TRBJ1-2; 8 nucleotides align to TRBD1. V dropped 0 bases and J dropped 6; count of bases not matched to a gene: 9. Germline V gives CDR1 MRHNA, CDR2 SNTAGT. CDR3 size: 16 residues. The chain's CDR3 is CASSDSPGGEFDGYTF. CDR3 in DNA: TGTGCCAGCAGTGACTCGCCAGGGGGCGAATTCGATGGCTACACCTTC.

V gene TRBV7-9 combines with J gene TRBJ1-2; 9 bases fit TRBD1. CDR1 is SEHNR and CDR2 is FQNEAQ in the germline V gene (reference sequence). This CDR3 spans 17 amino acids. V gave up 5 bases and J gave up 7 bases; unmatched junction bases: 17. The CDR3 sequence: CASSAQGGQGWQSGYTF. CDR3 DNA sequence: TGTGCCAGCAGCGCCCAAGGGGGACAGGGATGGCAAAGTGGCTACACCTTC.

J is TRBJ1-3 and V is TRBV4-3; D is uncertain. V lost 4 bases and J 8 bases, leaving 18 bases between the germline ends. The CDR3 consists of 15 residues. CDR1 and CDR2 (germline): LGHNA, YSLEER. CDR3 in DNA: TGCGCCAGCAGCCCACAACTTTTTACCGAGGACACCATATATTTT. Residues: CASSPQLFTEDTIYF.

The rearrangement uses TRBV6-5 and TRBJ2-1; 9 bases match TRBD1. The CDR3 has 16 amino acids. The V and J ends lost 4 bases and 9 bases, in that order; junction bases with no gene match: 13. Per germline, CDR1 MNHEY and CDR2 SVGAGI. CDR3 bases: TGTGCCAGCAGTTCACTCCGGGACAGGGAGGGGAGTGAGCAGTTCTTC. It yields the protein CASSSLRDREGSEQFF.